Following are 27 T cell receptor beta chains from one sample sequenced in a study of Ad26.COV2.S vaccination and SARS-CoV-2 variants. The table came from immunoSEQ multiplex PCR; TCRdb's copy has only in-frame clones and leaves some out. This sample has about 680,000 clones, with around 89% found just once. The treatment here: roughly 19 received Ad26.COV2.S at low or high dose, single or two shots; a few received placebo; per-sample allocation not given. Sampling occurred on day 63 after the first vaccine or placebo injection. The material was peripheral blood, obtained in a trial of Ad26.COV2.S vaccine versus placebo. The receptor set was obtained from a person between 18 and 65 years old who received the Ad26.COV2.S COVID-19 vaccine or a placebo.

This rearrangement joins TRBV24-1 to TRBJ2-1; TRBD2 agrees at 7 bases. The CDR3 totals 14 residues. The germline V gene has CDR1 KGHDR and CDR2 SFDVKD. V lost 1 base, J lost 6 bases, and 2 bases stayed unmatched. In DNA, the CDR3 is TGTGCCACCAGTGATTTAGCGGGGTTCAATGAGCAGTTCTTC. Encoded protein: CATSDLAGFNEQFF.

The rearrangement uses TRBV5-1 and TRBJ1-5; TRBD1 might be the D (6 bases). CDR1 and CDR2 (germline): SGHRS, YFSETQ. The ends were cut back, 4 bases at V and 6 bases at J, with 17 bases in the middle. CDR3 length: 15 residues. CDR3 sequence: CASSPGVYGTQPQHF. Here the CDR3 DNA reads TGCGCCAGCAGCCCAGGGGTATATGGGACTCAGCCCCAGCATTTT.

This chain uses TRBV4-2 with TRBJ2-7; TRBD2 aligns across 12 bases. Germline assignment: CDR1 LGHNA and CDR2 YNFKEQ. This CDR3 is 15 amino acids long. V shed 5 bases, J shed 3 bases, and the junction held 5 bases outside the gene matches. The CDR3 reads CASSVRTSGVYEQYF. The CDR3 coding sequence is TGTGCCAGCAGCGTGAGGACTAGCGGGGTCTACGAGCAGTACTTC.

The chain combines TRBV4-3 with TRBJ1-4, with 12 bases aligning to TRBD1. The CDR3 sequence is 15 residues long. V lost 2 bases and J lost 8; bases outside the gene matches: 3. Germline values: CDR1 LGHNA, CDR2 YSLEER. The CDR3 sequence is CASSQRGTGGEKLFF. CDR3 in DNA: TGCGCCAGCAGCCAAAGAGGGACAGGGGGCGAAAAACTGTTTTTT.

This clone has a single count. The V call is TRBV6-2 or TRBV6-3, the J call TRBJ2-7, with D perhaps TRBD2 (6 bases). There are 14 residues in the CDR3. Germline V gives CDR1 MNHEY, CDR2 SVGEGT. The V end was cut by 0 bases, the J end by 1 base, with 7 bases between. CDR3 in DNA: TGTGCCAGCAGTTACTCGGAGGGATCCTACGAGCAGTACTTC. Its translation is CASSYSEGSYEQYF.

This clone was counted between two and nine times. The CDR3 sequence is CASKRAQDSQPQHF. CDR3 nucleotides: TGTGCCAGTAAGCGGGCACAGGACAGCCAGCCCCAGCATTTT. The chain is built from TRBV19 and TRBJ1-5; D possibly corresponds to TRBD1 (6 bases). The germline V and J ends were trimmed by 7 bases and 7 bases, with 17 bases remaining between them. The germline V gene has CDR1 LNHDA and CDR2 SQIVND (reference sequence). The CDR3 consists of 14 residues. Based on the CDR3 plus reference TRBV19 and TRBJ1-5, the full variable domain is DGGITQSPKYLFRKEGQNVTLSCEQNLNHDAMYWYRQDPGQGLRLIYYSQIVNDFQKGDIAEGYSVSREKKESFPLTVTSAQKNPTAFYLCASKRAQDSQPQHFGDGTRLSIL.

This chain joins TRBV4-2 and TRBJ2-5, with D tentatively TRBD2 (5 bases). Trimming removed 1 base at V and 0 bases at J, with 15 bases between. CDR1 and CDR2 (germline): LGHNA, YNFKEQ. This CDR3 is built from 17 residues. The CDR3 reads CASSQGLLGSDQETQYF. The CDR3 DNA sequence: TGTGCCAGCAGCCAAGGGTTGCTGGGGAGCGACCAAGAGACCCAGTACTTC.

This chain connects TRBV3-1 (or the pseudogene TRBV3-2) to TRBJ2-1; D unresolved. There are 13 residues in the CDR3. V was trimmed by 3 bases and J by 8 bases, leaving 11 bases between them. Looked up from germline, CDR1 is LGHDT and CDR2 is YNNKEL (reference sequence). The DNA of the CDR3 is TGTGCCAGCAGCCACGACTTCCCACATGAGCAGTTCTTC. This translates into CASSHDFPHEQFF.

J is TRBJ2-1 and V is TRBV18, with TRBD2 identical over 12 bases. J lost 4 bases, V lost 5 bases, and 12 bases had no gene match. Looked up from germline, CDR1 is KGHSH and CDR2 is LQKENI. The CDR3 contains 18 residues. As DNA, the CDR3 is TGTGCCAGCTCATTCACAGGGCCTAGCGGGAGGGTATACAATGAGCAGTTCTTC. Protein product: CASSFTGPSGRVYNEQFF.

The chain has TRBV10-3 and TRBJ2-7, with D perhaps TRBD2 (5 bases). The CDR3 covers 14 residues. Between the trimmed V and J ends, which lost 3 bases and 5 bases, there was a span of 14 bases. Per germline, CDR1 ENHRY and CDR2 SYGVKD. CDR3 protein: CAISEGLARHEQYF. CDR3 coding DNA: TGTGCCATCAGTGAAGGGCTAGCCAGGCACGAGCAGTACTTC.

The CDR3 reads CASSEWAYNQPQHF. DNA of the CDR3: TGCGCCAGCAGTGAGTGGGCCTACAATCAGCCCCAGCATTTT. V gene TRBV10-2 combines with J gene TRBJ1-5; no clear D gene. Trimming cost V 1 base and J 3 bases, with 7 bases left between them. This CDR3 has 14 amino acids. Per the germline V gene, CDR1 is WSHSY and CDR2 is SAAADI.

This chain uses TRBV6-2 or TRBV6-3 with TRBJ2-7, with 10 bases lining up with TRBD2. CDR1 MNHEY and CDR2 SVGEGT come from the germline V gene. The CDR3 length is 14 residues. J gave up 2 bases and V 5 bases, and 3 bases lay outside the gene matches. CDR3 in amino acids: CASSGTSATYEQYF. CDR3 DNA: TGTGCCAGCAGTGGGACTAGCGCGACCTACGAGCAGTACTTC.

The chain is built from TRBV6-2 or TRBV6-3 and TRBJ2-1, with 10 bases that match TRBD2. The CDR3 consists of 14 residues. From germline, CDR1 is MNHEY and CDR2 SVGEGT. After removal of 6 bases from V and 4 bases from J, the junction contained 3 bases not matched to a gene. The CDR3 loop is CASSRTSGYNEQFF. The CDR3 DNA reads TGTGCCAGCAGCAGGACTAGCGGTTACAATGAGCAGTTCTTC.

The rearrangement links TRBV6-2 or TRBV6-3 to TRBJ2-2, with D tentatively TRBD1 or TRBD2 (5 bases each). Trimming pared 5 bases from V and 4 bases from J, leaving 20 bases between. From germline, CDR1 is MNHEY and CDR2 SVGEGT. The length of the CDR3 is 17 residues. In nucleotides, the CDR3 is TGTGCCAGCAGTCCGCAGAGAGGGGTCACGAGCACCGGGGAGCTGTTTTTT. Amino acid sequence: CASSPQRGVTSTGELFF.

The rearrangement uses TRBV5-6 and TRBJ1-3; a possible D gene is TRBD1 (5 bases). The CDR3 runs to 14 residues. Germline V gene lookup returns CDR1 SGHDT and CDR2 YYEEEE. V was pared by 1 base and J by 8 bases, with 13 bases between. The CDR3 DNA sequence: TGTGCCAGCAGCTTGTCCCTAGGGGTCTACACCATATATTTT. This codes for CASSLSLGVYTIYF. Combining the CDR3 with reference TRBV5-6 and TRBJ1-3 gives the whole variable domain DAGVTQSPTHLIKTRGQQVTLRCSPKSGHDTVSWYQQALGQGPQFIFQYYEEEERQRGNFPDRFSGHQFPNYSSELNVNALLLGDSALYLCASSLSLGVYTIYFGEGSWLTVV.

V and J are TRBV19 and TRBJ2-1; 8 bases align to TRBD1. Germline lookup yields CDR1 LNHDA and CDR2 SQIVND (reference sequence). The CDR3 extends over 14 amino acids. The V gene end was trimmed by 7 bases and the J gene end by 4 bases; junction bases not matched to a gene: 6. CDR3 bases: TGTGCCAGTACCCCGGGACAGGCTTACAATGAGCAGTTCTTC. It specifies CASTPGQAYNEQFF.

V usage is TRBV6-5 and J usage is TRBJ2-7; D gene unclear. Germline assignment: CDR1 MNHEY and CDR2 SVGAGI. V was cut by 6 bases and J by 6 bases, with 9 bases left in between. CDR3 length: 11 residues. The CDR3 is CASSPGREQYF. CDR3 in DNA: TGTGCCAGCAGCCCAGGCCGCGAGCAGTACTTC.

The chain combines TRBV7-9 with TRBJ1-1; D might be TRBD1 (6 bases). The V end lost 3 bases, the J end lost 4 bases, and 12 bases lay between the germline ends. Per germline, CDR1 SEHNR and CDR2 FQNEAQ (reference sequence). CDR3 length: 14 residues. Here the CDR3 reads CASSFGQGITEAFF. The CDR3 DNA follows: TGTGCCAGCAGCTTCGGTCAGGGGATCACTGAAGCTTTCTTT.

The chain joins TRBV13 to TRBJ2-1, with TRBD2 matching over 15 bases. With 4 bases clipped from V and 7 bases from J, the junction kept 2 bases outside the gene matches. This CDR3 has 15 amino acids. CDR1 and CDR2 (germline): PRHDT, FYEKMQ (reference sequence). CDR3: CASSYGLAGGNEQFF. The CDR3 nucleotides read TGTGCCAGCAGCTACGGACTAGCGGGAGGGAATGAGCAGTTCTTC.

The rearrangement uses TRBV4-2 and TRBJ2-1; TRBD2 aligns across 12 bases. Trimming at V came to 0 bases and at J to 4 bases, leaving 4 bases not matched to a gene. The CDR3 spans 17 residues. Germline V gene sequence: CDR1 LGHNA, CDR2 YNFKEQ. The CDR3 region has the DNA TGTGCCAGCAGCCAAGATCTAGCGGGGGGGCTTTACAATGAGCAGTTCTTC. Translated, it gives CASSQDLAGGLYNEQFF.

The CDR3: CASSPGQKNPYEQYF. The CDR3 coding sequence is TGTGCCAGCAGCCCGGGACAGAAGAACCCCTACGAGCAGTACTTC. This chain connects TRBV7-2 to TRBJ2-7, with 7 positions matching TRBD1. The CDR3 runs to 15 residues. Per the germline V gene, CDR1 is SGHTA and CDR2 is FQGNSA. V was pared by 5 bases and J by 2 bases, with 9 bases of the junction left unmatched.

The V call is TRBV9, the J call TRBJ2-3, with 13 nucleotides matching TRBD2. The ends lost 6 bases at V and 1 base at J; junction bases unmatched: 11. This CDR3 region has 18 residues. Germline V gives CDR1 SGDLS, CDR2 YYNGEE. The CDR3 DNA reads TGTGCCAGCATACCCGGACTAGCGGGGGCCCTCGGCACAGATACGCAGTATTTT. Translation: CASIPGLAGALGTDTQYF.

This clone occurred a few times. The chain links TRBV7-3 to TRBJ1-2; a possible D gene is TRBD1 (5 bases). Trimming pared 4 bases from V and 6 bases from J, leaving 12 bases between. The CDR3 extends over 13 amino acids. Germline V lookup: CDR1 SGHTA, CDR2 FQGTGA. This CDR3 reads CASSSGTVDGYTF. DNA for the CDR3: TGTGCCAGCAGCTCCGGGACCGTTGATGGCTACACCTTC. Complete variable domain (other parts from reference TRBV7-3 and TRBJ1-2): GAGVSQTPSNKVTEKGKYVELRCDPISGHTALYWYRQSLGQGPEFLIYFQGTGAADDSGLPNDRFFAVRPEGSVSTLKIQRTERGDSAVYLCASSSGTVDGYTFGSGTRLTVV.

This chain uses TRBV19 with TRBJ2-1, with 9 bases identical to TRBD1. Trimming removed 3 bases from V and 7 bases from J; junction bases left unmatched: 7. The CDR3 is made up of 15 amino acids. The germline gives CDR1 LNHDA, CDR2 SQIVND (reference sequence). CDR3 sequence (DNA): TGTGCCAGTAGTATGAAGGGGACAGGGTTAAATGAGCAGTTCTTC. As protein: CASSMKGTGLNEQFF. The whole variable domain, filled in from reference TRBV19 and TRBJ2-1, reads DGGITQSPKYLFRKEGQNVTLSCEQNLNHDAMYWYRQDPGQGLRLIYYSQIVNDFQKGDIAEGYSVSREKKESFPLTVTSAQKNPTAFYLCASSMKGTGLNEQFFGPGTRLTVL.

This chain uses TRBV19 with TRBJ1-2; tentative D call: TRBD1 (5 bases). Germline V gives CDR1 LNHDA, CDR2 SQIVND (reference sequence). The CDR3 length is 15 residues. Trimming took off 1 base at V and 6 bases at J, with 15 bases between the two ends. DNA of the CDR3: TGTGCCAGTAGTATAGTTGGGGCGGGAGGCAATGGCTACACCTTC. This gives the protein CASSIVGAGGNGYTF.

The chain recombines TRBV6-1 with TRBJ2-5, with TRBD1 identical over 8 bases. There are 15 residues in the CDR3. Germline CDR1 and CDR2: MNHNS and SASEGT. J gave up 0 bases and V 1 base, and 1 base lay outside the gene matches. The CDR3 sequence is CASSEGTGYQETQYF. The CDR3 DNA sequence: TGTGCCAGCAGTGAAGGGACAGGGTACCAAGAGACCCAGTACTTC.

The count of this clone is one. The chain recombines TRBV30 with TRBJ1-5; perhaps TRBD1 as D (5 bases). Trimming pared 0 bases from V and 5 bases from J, leaving 14 bases between. Germline V gives CDR1 GTSNPN, CDR2 SVGIG (reference sequence). The CDR3 totals 15 residues. The CDR3 is CAWSVEGQGYQPQHF. For the CDR3, the DNA is TGTGCCTGGAGTGTAGAGGGCCAGGGCTATCAGCCCCAGCATTTT.